Below are 14 T cell receptor beta chains sequenced from a single sample in a study of beta chain features in type 1 diabetes (dated by TCRdb to about 2018). These receptors have no known antigen. The investigation overall reported the following: A moderate but significant shortening of TCRB CDR3 length was observed in type 1 diabetes patients in all four CD4+ subsets.

The library came from the immunoSEQ multiplex PCR assay. The High Capacity cDNA Reverse Transcription Kit was used to reverse transcribe all of the isolated RNA, meaning that expressed TCRB transcripts were what got sequenced. Held by TCRdb, this immuneACCESS table contains in-frame sequences only and omits some clones. Under half of the omission traces to an unresolved V gene where checked; the cause of the rest is unknown. Recorded for this sample are about 160,000 clones; 6.5% to 10% of them occurred a single time. Of the sample, around 0.5% falls within the top ten clones. What was sequenced was central memory CD4+ T cells from blood. These receptors originate from a woman aged 18 to 35 with type 1 diabetes.

V gene TRBV10-3 combines with J gene TRBJ1-2; 7 nucleotides line up with TRBD1. Germline CDR1 and CDR2: ENHRY and SYGVKD. The junction had 6 bases not matched to a gene; V was cut back by 6 bases and J by 8 bases. This CDR3 is 12 amino acids long. The CDR3 DNA follows: TGTGCCATCAGAGATGGGACAGACGGCTACACCTTC. It encodes CAIRDGTDGYTF.

This clone has ten or more counts. The chain recombines TRBV29-1 with TRBJ1-2, with TRBD1 matching 8 bases. V lost 4 bases to trimming and J lost 8 bases; unmatched junction nucleotides: 6. The CDR3 consists of 12 residues. The V gene's germline CDR1 is SQVTM and CDR2 ANQGSEA. Here the CDR3 reads CSVVGTGGGYTF. CDR3 DNA sequence: TGCAGCGTTGTAGGGACAGGCGGAGGCTACACCTTC.

The chain combines TRBV7-2 with TRBJ1-1, with 10 bases fitting TRBD1. Germline V CDR1 and CDR2: SGHTA, FQGNSA. V gave up 2 bases and J gave up 1 base; unmatched junction bases: 4. This CDR3 comprises 16 residues. The CDR3 sequence is CASSLTGTGENTEAFF. In DNA form, the CDR3 reads TGTGCCAGCAGCTTAACCGGGACAGGGGAGAACACTGAAGCTTTCTTT.

The V gene is TRBV29-1, the J gene TRBJ2-5; D is unclear. The V end was cut by 0 bases, the J end by 4 bases, with 9 bases between. Germline CDR1 SQVTM, CDR2 ANQGSEA. The CDR3 length is 13 residues. Here the CDR3 DNA reads TGCAGCGTTGAAGAAGGCAGGTCAGAGACCCAGTACTTC. Amino acids: CSVEEGRSETQYF.

The rearrangement uses TRBV5-1 and TRBJ2-6; D is unresolved. Germline assignment: CDR1 SGHRS and CDR2 YFSETQ. CDR3 size: 16 residues. Trimming removed 1 base from V and 1 base from J, with 9 bases in between. The CDR3 here is CASSLTTVSGANVLTF. As DNA, the CDR3 is TGCGCCAGCAGCTTGACAACAGTTTCTGGGGCCAACGTCCTGACTTTC.

This clone was counted between two and nine times. The chain employs TRBV7-9 and TRBJ2-3, with D possibly being TRBD2 (6 bases). The V and J ends lost 5 bases and 2 bases respectively, with 17 bases between them. The CDR3 length is 16 residues. Germline loops: CDR1 SEHNR, CDR2 FQNEAQ (reference sequence). The CDR3 coding sequence is TGTGCCAGCAGCCTACTTCCTCGGGAGACCACAGATACGCAGTATTTT. It codes for CASSLLPRETTDTQYF. The complete variable domain, with remaining parts taken from reference TRBV7-9 and TRBJ2-3, reads DTGVSQNPRHKITKRGQNVTFRCDPISEHNRLYWYRQTLGQGPEFLTYFQNEAQLEKSRLLSDRFSAERPKGSFSTLEIQRTEQGDSAMYLCASSLLPRETTDTQYFGPGTRLTVL.

V is TRBV19 and J is TRBJ2-3; a possible D gene is TRBD1 (6 bases). The V end was cut by 2 bases, the J end by 8 bases, with 17 bases between. CDR3 length equals 15 residues. Germline lookup yields CDR1 LNHDA and CDR2 SQIVND (reference sequence). The CDR3 here is CASSIIQGTTVTQYF. CDR3 bases: TGTGCCAGTAGTATAATCCAGGGGACCACCGTTACGCAGTATTTT.

Notes on this clone: This specimen includes other DNA sequences encoding the same CDR3. The chain is built from TRBV7-9 and TRBJ1-1; TRBD1 agrees at 9 bases. Germline V gene sequence: CDR1 SEHNR, CDR2 FQNEAQ (reference sequence). V dropped 5 bases and J dropped 1; count of bases not matched to a gene: 2. The CDR3 spans 14 residues. CDR3 coding DNA: TGTGCCAGCAGCCTGGGACAGGGGAACACTGAAGCTTTCTTT. Protein sequence: CASSLGQGNTEAFF.

The J gene is TRBJ2-1, the V gene TRBV15, with a possible D match to TRBD2 (5 bases). The CDR3 totals 13 residues. Trimming took 6 bases from V and 5 from J, leaving 11 bases between them. The germline CDR1 and CDR2 sequences are LNHNV and YYDKDF (reference sequence). CDR3 DNA: TGTGCCACCAGTTTGCGGCGGGACAATGAGCAGTTCTTC. Translated: CATSLRRDNEQFF. The full variable domain, completed using reference TRBV15 and TRBJ2-1, is DAMVIQNPRYQVTQFGKPVTLSCSQTLNHNVMYWYQQKSSQAPKLLFHYYDKDFNNEADTPDNFQSRRPNTSFCFLDIRSPGLGDTAMYLCATSLRRDNEQFFGPGTRLTVL.

The CDR3 nucleotides are TGTGCCAGCAGCTTCCCGTCTAGCGGCGAGTATTTT. It specifies CASSFPSSGEYF. The chain couples TRBV11-2 to TRBJ2-3, with 7 bases that match TRBD2. Per the germline V gene, CDR1 is SGHAT and CDR2 is FQNNGV. This CDR3 has 12 amino acids. J was trimmed by 13 bases and V by 3 bases; bases with no gene match: 7.

The CDR3 DNA sequence: TGTGCCAGCTCACTGAGACCCGCTGGAGCAGATACGCAGTATTTT. Translating gives CASSLRPAGADTQYF. The genes are TRBV18 and TRBJ2-3; no clear D. This CDR3 contains 15 residues. The germline CDR1 and CDR2 sequences are KGHSH and LQKENI. Trimming cost V 4 bases and J 4 bases, with 15 bases left between them.

This clone was picked up a small number of times. The rearrangement uses TRBV27 and TRBJ2-7, with D possibly TRBD2 on 5 matching bases. This CDR3 region has 14 residues. Germline V lookup: CDR1 MNHEY, CDR2 SMNVEV (reference sequence). Trimming left V 4 bases short and J 9 bases short, with 19 bases between. DNA of the CDR3: TGTGCCAGCAGTTCAAGAGGAGAGGGATCAGGGCAGTACTTC. Its translation is CASSSRGEGSGQYF.

This clone occurred a few times. The chain recombines TRBV28 with TRBJ1-5, with D uncertain. The CDR3 consists of 14 residues. CDR1 and CDR2 (germline): MDHEN, SYDVKM. V was trimmed by 7 bases and J by 5 bases, leaving 15 bases between them. CDR3 DNA: TGTGCCAGCATTCCGGGAGTTGGATATCAGCCCCAGCATTTT. It codes for CASIPGVGYQPQHF.

V and J are TRBV7-2 and TRBJ2-7; TRBD1 matches 8 bases. The trim removed 5 bases at V and 0 bases at J, leaving 9 bases unmatched. CDR1 and CDR2 (germline): SGHTA, FQGNSA. The CDR3 runs 16 residues. CDR3 nucleotide sequence: TGTGCCAGCAGCCCCCGGACAGGGCGTTCCTCCTACGAGCAGTACTTC. Protein: CASSPRTGRSSYEQYF.